A selection of T cell receptor beta chains follows, all from one sample in a study of cytomegalovirus exposure and HLA in healthy donors. Profiling relied on immunoSEQ multiplex PCR, and the TCRdb table lists in-frame clones only, not all of them. The table lists 130,000 to 150,000 clones, around 73% of them singletons. Sequencing used PBMCs. The receptors were sampled from a woman aged 18-30 years in good health and CMV-seronegative. Both conserved end residues are part of each CDR3. A D gene is named only where the DNA matches it firmly. For some rows the clone size is stated as once, few or many, or as a class when expanded; others skip it.

J: TRBJ2-3; V: TRBV11-3; size: .; D: .; CDR3: CASSLDSRPGQGRADTQYF; DNA: TGTGCCAGCAGCTTAGATTCAAGGCCGGGACAAGGAAGGGCAGATACGCAGTATTTT
J: TRBJ2-2; V: TRBV27; size: .; D: .; CDR3: CASRGGTGELFF; DNA: TGTGCCAGCAGAGGAGGGACCGGGGAGCTGTTTTTT
J: TRBJ2-7; V: TRBV7-6; size: .; D: .; CDR3: CASSLAHTVYEQYF; DNA: TGTGCCAGCAGCTTAGCACATACCGTTTACGAGCAGTACTTC
J: TRBJ1-5; V: TRBV6-5; size: .; D: .; CDR3: CASSYSERQPQHF; DNA: TGTGCCAGCAGTTACTCGGAGCGGCAGCCCCAGCATTTT
J: TRBJ2-3; V: TRBV28; size: .; D: TRBD1; CDR3: CASSSQGVGTDTQYF; DNA: TGTGCCAGCAGTTCACAGGGGGTCGGCACAGATACGCAGTATTTT
J: TRBJ2-2; V: TRBV2; size: .; D: TRBD2; CDR3: CASSGRRTSGAASNTGELFF; DNA: TGTGCCAGCAGCGGACGAAGGACTAGCGGAGCCGCGTCGAACACCGGGGAGCTGTTTTTT
J: TRBJ2-2; V: TRBV29-1; size: few; D: TRBD2; CDR3: CSVSTSGATNTGELFF; DNA: TGCAGCGTTTCGACTAGCGGGGCTACGAACACCGGGGAGCTGTTTTTT
J: TRBJ1-4; V: TRBV11-3; size: few; D: .; CDR3: CASSSGDEKLFF; DNA: TGTGCCAGCAGCTCAGGGGATGAAAAACTGTTTTTT
J: TRBJ1-1; V: TRBV28; size: once; D: .; CDR3: CASSMTTGLAEAFF; DNA: TGTGCCAGCAGTATGACGACAGGTCTGGCTGAAGCTTTCTTT
J: TRBJ2-6; V: TRBV28; size: .; D: .; CDR3: CASSPPVSGANVLTF; DNA: TGTGCCAGCAGCCCCCCGGTGTCTGGGGCCAACGTCCTGACTTTC
J: TRBJ2-2; V: TRBV14; size: .; D: TRBD1; CDR3: CASSLPGQGSTGELFF; DNA: TGTGCCAGCAGCCTACCGGGACAGGGATCCACCGGGGAGCTGTTTTTT
J: TRBJ2-7; V: TRBV5-8; size: .; D: .; CDR3: CASSLALTAYSSYEQYF; DNA: TGTGCCAGCAGCTTGGCGTTGACAGCATATAGCTCCTACGAGCAGTACTTC
J: TRBJ2-1; V: TRBV6-6; size: .; D: TRBD2; CDR3: CASSYWGLAGGPQFF; DNA: TGTGCCAGCAGTTACTGGGGACTAGCGGGAGGGCCACAGTTCTTC
J: TRBJ1-5; V: TRBV28; size: .; D: .; CDR3: CASTLTGGRLGNQPQHF; DNA: TGTGCCAGCACCCTAACGGGGGGGAGACTAGGGAATCAGCCCCAGCATTTT
J: TRBJ2-1; V: TRBV4-3; size: medium-sized; D: TRBD2; CDR3: CASSQPSGNSNEQFF; DNA: TGCGCCAGCAGCCAACCTAGCGGGAATAGCAATGAGCAGTTCTTC
J: TRBJ1-2; V: TRBV6-1; size: few; D: .; CDR3: CASSEATRGYGYTF; DNA: TGTGCCAGCAGTGAAGCAACCAGGGGCTATGGCTACACCTTC
J: TRBJ1-2; V: TRBV10-3; size: .; D: TRBD1; CDR3: CAIRGTGDGYGYTF; DNA: TGTGCCATCAGGGGTACAGGGGATGGCTATGGCTACACCTTC
J: TRBJ1-3; V: TRBV28; size: few; D: .; CDR3: CASSTRQHSGNTIYF; DNA: TGTGCCAGCAGTACCCGACAGCACTCTGGAAACACCATATATTTT
J: TRBJ1-2; V: TRBV7-2; size: .; D: .; CDR3: CASKFPQGYGYTF; DNA: TGTGCCAGCAAATTTCCCCAGGGGTATGGCTACACCTTC
J: TRBJ2-4; V: TRBV7-2; size: few; D: .; CDR3: CASSLTGGGLAKNIQYF; DNA: TGTGCCAGCAGCTTAACAGGGGGGGGACTAGCCAAAAACATTCAGTACTTC
J: TRBJ1-5; V: TRBV19; size: .; D: TRBD1; CDR3: CASSPRTGGLGQPQHF; DNA: TGTGCCAGTAGTCCACGGACAGGGGGCCTCGGGCAGCCCCAGCATTTT
J: TRBJ1-1; V: TRBV6-4; size: .; D: .; CDR3: CASSRTVNTEAFF; DNA: TGTGCCAGCAGCAGGACAGTGAACACTGAAGCTTTCTTT
J: TRBJ1-2; V: TRBV28; size: .; D: .; CDR3: CASSLSETDHYGYTF; DNA: TGTGCCAGCAGTTTATCCGAGACAGATCACTATGGCTACACCTTC
J: TRBJ1-2; V: TRBV11-2; size: once; D: .; CDR3: CASSLDRTGYGYTF; DNA: TGTGCCAGCAGCTTAGATCGGACGGGGTATGGCTACACCTTC
J: TRBJ1-4; V: TRBV12-5; size: few; D: .; CDR3: CASGLVEKQMKGLFF; DNA: TGTGCTAGTGGTTTGGTAGAGAAACAAATGAAGGGGCTGTTTTTT
J: TRBJ1-1; V: TRBV4-3; size: .; D: .; CDR3: CASSQGGLGANTEAFF; DNA: TGCGCCAGCAGCCAAGGAGGGCTAGGAGCGAACACTGAAGCTTTCTTT
J: TRBJ1-1; V: TRBV6-1; size: .; D: .; CDR3: CASRAGWTEAFF; DNA: TGTGCCAGCAGGGCAGGGTGGACTGAAGCTTTCTTT
J: TRBJ1-2; V: TRBV5-3; size: .; D: TRBD1; CDR3: CARRPRGKLGYGYTF; DNA: TGTGCCAGAAGACCCAGGGGGAAATTGGGCTATGGCTACACCTTC
J: TRBJ1-3; V: TRBV4-1; size: .; D: TRBD1; CDR3: CASSPGTVSSGNTIYF; DNA: TGCGCCAGCAGCCCGGGGACAGTCTCCTCTGGAAACACCATATATTTT
J: TRBJ1-2; V: TRBV2; size: .; D: .; CDR3: CASSWGGIGYTF; DNA: TGTGCCAGCAGCTGGGGAGGGATTGGCTACACCTTC
J: TRBJ1-1; V: TRBV21-1; size: .; D: .; CDR3: CASSAWTGQGGNTEAFF; DNA: TGTGCCAGCAGCGCTTGGACAGGGCAGGGGGGGAACACTGAAGCTTTCTTT
J: TRBJ2-5; V: TRBV15; size: .; D: .; CDR3: CATSRGWGAQETQYF; DNA: TGTGCCACCAGCAGAGGATGGGGAGCTCAAGAGACCCAGTACTTC
J: TRBJ1-3; V: TRBV27; size: .; D: .; CDR3: CASARNRDSGNTIYF; DNA: TGTGCCAGCGCCAGAAACAGAGACTCTGGAAACACCATATATTTT
J: TRBJ2-1; V: TRBV11-2; size: .; D: .; CDR3: CASSAGTNEQFF; DNA: TGTGCCAGCTCTGCAGGTACCAATGAGCAGTTCTTC
J: TRBJ1-5; V: TRBV2; size: .; D: .; CDR3: CASRQDSNQPQHF; DNA: TGTGCCAGCCGACAGGATAGCAATCAGCCCCAGCATTTT
J: TRBJ2-7; V: TRBV7-8; size: .; D: .; CDR3: CASSVTVYEQYF; DNA: TGTGCCAGCAGCGTGACAGTCTACGAGCAGTACTTC
J: TRBJ2-3; V: TRBV28; size: .; D: TRBD2; CDR3: CASSTIAGHTDTQYF; DNA: TGTGCCAGCAGTACTATAGCGGGGCACACAGATACGCAGTATTTT
J: TRBJ1-2; V: TRBV4-1; size: .; D: .; CDR3: CASSQVLVSREDYGYTF; DNA: TGCGCCAGCAGCCAAGTTTTGGTAAGCAGGGAAGACTATGGCTACACCTTC
J: TRBJ2-7; V: TRBV18; size: .; D: TRBD1; CDR3: CASSPAQGASYEQYF; DNA: TGTGCCAGCTCACCAGCACAGGGGGCATCCTACGAGCAGTACTTC
J: TRBJ2-5; V: TRBV9; size: .; D: TRBD2; CDR3: CASSVRLAGGAETQYF; DNA: TGTGCCAGCAGCGTGAGGCTAGCGGGAGGGGCGGAGACCCAGTACTTC
J: TRBJ1-6; V: TRBV4-2; size: few; D: .; CDR3: CASSQERALPLHF; DNA: TGTGCCAGCAGCCAAGAGAGGGCCCTACCCCTCCACTTT
J: TRBJ2-1; V: TRBV7-9; size: .; D: TRBD1; CDR3: CASSPGTGSSYNEQFF; DNA: TGTGCCAGCAGCCCGGGGACAGGGAGCTCCTACAATGAGCAGTTCTTC